Listed here are 19 T cell receptor beta chains from one sample, sequenced in a study of vaccination and CD4 T cells after COVID-19. No antigen has been identified for these receptors. This sample's treatment: approximately nine-day PBMC culture with coronavirus spike peptide pools or control peptides (ViraFEST assay). With the Oncomine TCR Beta short-read assay, DNA from cultured CD4+ T cells was sequenced. TCRdb reanalysed the PCR reads using MiXCR and keeps one entry per CDR3 protein. This repertoire shows about 20,000 distinct CDR3 sequences, 45% to 60% found once; its top ten account for about 7.2%. The sequencing input was CD4+ T cells from blood, cultured in vitro. The receptors shown here come from a human donor who had recovered from COVID-19.

By proportion, this clonotype is medium-sized. One end of the junction varies from germline; a read error may be responsible. This chain joins TRBV7-7 and TRBJ2-1, with a weak D call TRBD1 (5 bases). Per germline, CDR1 SSHAT and CDR2 FNYEAQ (reference sequence). The CDR3 has 15 amino acids. CDR3 sequence reads: CASSLADAGIGEQFF. Here the CDR3 DNA reads TGTGCTAGCAGCTTGGCGGACGCAGGGATCGGTGAGCAGTTCTTC.

The rearrangement uses TRBV7-3 and TRBJ2-3; 7 bases match TRBD2. Per the germline V gene, CDR1 is SGHTA and CDR2 is FQGTGA. The CDR3 sequence is 14 residues long. V was pared by 5 bases and J by 4 bases, with 6 bases of the junction left unmatched. The CDR3 coding sequence is TGTGCCAGCAGCCCTGGGCGGGAGTCAGATACGCAGTATTTT. This gives the protein CASSPGRESDTQYF.

The chain couples TRBV24-1 to TRBJ1-1, with 7 nucleotides matching TRBD1. The CDR3 consists of 15 residues. Germline-derived CDR1 and CDR2 are KGHDR and SFDVKD. Unmatched junction bases numbered 6, after V lost 5 bases and J lost 1 base. The DNA of the CDR3 is TGTGCCACCAGTGGAGGGGGCTGGGAGAACACTGAAGCTTTCTTT. This encodes CATSGGGWENTEAFF.

The V call is TRBV7-7, the J call TRBJ2-1, with 8 bases fitting TRBD2. J was trimmed by 6 bases and V by 5 bases; bases with no gene match: 9. Germline V gene sequence: CDR1 SSHAT, CDR2 FNYEAQ (reference sequence). The CDR3 is 15 residues long. The CDR3 sequence is CASSGIAGPLNEQFF. The CDR3 nucleotides are TGTGCCAGCAGCGGGATAGCGGGGCCGCTCAATGAGCAGTTCTTC.

V is TRBV21-1 and J is TRBJ2-3; the D segment call TRBD1 is taken from the table without a DNA check. TRBV21-1 is marked as a pseudogene. This CDR3 region has 15 residues. CDR3: CASSNTRGKADTQYF. CDR3 bases: TGTGCCAGCAGCAATACGCGGGGGAAGGCAGATACGCAGTATTTT.

This chain links TRBV20-1 with TRBJ2-2; TRBD1 matches at 9 bases. The germline V gene has CDR1 DFQATT and CDR2 SNEGSKA (reference sequence). The CDR3 is 15 amino acids. With 5 bases clipped from V and 5 bases from J, the junction kept 9 bases outside the gene matches. The CDR3: CSAPRGGQGTGELFF. DNA of the CDR3: TGCAGTGCTCCAAGGGGGGGACAGGGAACCGGGGAGCTGTTTTTT.

V and J are TRBV6-1 and TRBJ1-1; tentatively, D is TRBD1 (5 bases). CDR3 length: 13 residues. CDR1 MNHNS and CDR2 SASEGT come from the germline V gene. Trimming took off 7 bases at V and 5 bases at J, with 14 bases between the two ends. The CDR3 protein is CASTQAGETEAFF. CDR3 nucleotides: TGTGCCAGCACCCAAGCGGGGGAAACTGAAGCTTTCTTT.

The chain recombines TRBV19 with TRBJ1-2, with 7 positions matching TRBD1. V trimming: 5 bases; J trimming: 0 bases; junction bases outside the gene matches: 3. CDR3 size: 14 residues. Germline-derived CDR1 and CDR2 are LNHDA and SQIVND (reference sequence). CDR3 nucleotides: TGTGCCAGTAGTGCCACAGGGGCTAACTATGGCTACACCTTC. The encoded protein is CASSATGANYGYTF.

In its sample, this clonotype was seen a few times. The genes are TRBV7-2 and TRBJ1-2; TRBD1 is a possible D gene (5 bases). The length of the CDR3 is 14 residues. Trimming cost V 5 bases and J 4 bases, with 14 bases left between them. Germline V gene data show CDR1 as SGHTA and CDR2 as FQGNSA. The CDR3 loop reads CASSASPGRYGYTF. DNA of the CDR3: TGTGCCAGCAGCGCGAGCCCGGGACGCTATGGCTACACCTTC. Full variable domain (missing parts from reference TRBV7-2 and TRBJ1-2): GAGVSQSPSNKVTEKGKDVELRCDPISGHTALYWYRQSLGQGLEFLIYFQGNSAPDKSGLPSDRFSAERTGGSVSTLTIQRTQQEDSAVYLCASSASPGRYGYTFGSGTRLTVV.

A few counts support this clonotype. The chain joins TRBV27 to TRBJ2-7, with 10 bases that match TRBD1. The CDR3 has 14 amino acids. V lost 7 bases, J lost 5 bases, and 8 bases stayed unmatched. Looked up from germline, CDR1 is MNHEY and CDR2 is SMNVEV (reference sequence). CDR3 in DNA: TGTGCCAGCACCCCGACAGGGGGCTTCAACGAGCAGTACTTC. Translation gives CASTPTGGFNEQYF.

This rearrangement joins TRBV7-2 to TRBJ1-2, with a weak D call TRBD1 (5 bases). This CDR3 has 16 residues. The V and J ends lost 6 bases and 2 bases respectively, with 19 bases between them. Germline V gene sequence: CDR1 SGHTA, CDR2 FQGNSA. CDR3 nucleotides: TGTGCCAGCAGTCAAGGTGGGGCGCGGGGGAACTATGGCTACACCTTC. Protein: CASSQGGARGNYGYTF.

This chain links TRBV28 with TRBJ2-2, with a tentative D call TRBD1 (6 bases). V was shortened by 6 bases and J by 2 bases, with 16 bases between the two germline ends. Germline assignment: CDR1 MDHEN and CDR2 SYDVKM. This CDR3 region has 16 residues. The DNA for the CDR3 is TGTGCCAGCAGCTCCCTTGGACAGAAAAACACCGGGGAGCTGTTTTTT. Translating gives CASSSLGQKNTGELFF.

The chain carries TRBV19 and TRBJ1-1, with TRBD1 matching over 8 bases. The CDR3 loop spans 14 amino acids. CDR1 and CDR2 (germline): LNHDA, SQIVND (reference sequence). V lost 3 bases, J lost 5 bases, and 5 bases stayed unmatched. CDR3 coding DNA: TGTGCCAGTAGTATGACAGGGGCAGGGACTGAAGCTTTCTTT. This translates into CASSMTGAGTEAFF.

This clonotype has more than one count but fewer than ten. This chain uses TRBV6-5 with TRBJ2-1; D is unclear. Trimming left V 3 bases short and J 6 bases short, with 15 bases between. The CDR3 contains 15 residues. From germline, CDR1 is MNHEY and CDR2 SVGAGI. CDR3: CASSYGTNPRNEQFF. CDR3 in DNA: TGTGCCAGCAGTTATGGTACGAACCCTCGCAATGAGCAGTTCTTC.

The rearrangement uses TRBV27 and TRBJ2-7; weak D call: TRBD1 (5 bases). Germline values: CDR1 MNHEY, CDR2 SMNVEV (reference sequence). Between the trimmed V and J ends, which lost 6 bases and 6 bases, there was a span of 15 bases. CDR3 size: 13 residues. DNA for the CDR3: TGTGCCAGCAGCCTAGGCGGCAGGGCCGAGCAGTACTTC. Encoded protein: CASSLGGRAEQYF.

This clonotype was observed a few times. The V and J genes are TRBV7-2 and TRBJ1-5; 9 bases agree with TRBD1. The CDR3 is 14 amino acids. CDR1 and CDR2 (germline): SGHTA, FQGNSA. V lost 5 bases to trimming and J lost 5 bases; unmatched junction nucleotides: 4. Here the CDR3 DNA reads TGTGCCAGCAGCACCGGGACAGGGTATCAGCCCCAGCATTTT. This sequence encodes CASSTGTGYQPQHF.

V is TRBV6-2 or TRBV6-3 and J is TRBJ1-1; TRBD1 is a possible D gene (5 bases). The CDR3 is 13 residues long. V was cut by 8 bases and J by 6 bases, with 16 bases left in between. Germline V lookup: CDR1 MNHEY, CDR2 SVGEGT. The CDR3 loop is CASPGGGTAEAFF. The CDR3 region has the DNA TGTGCCAGCCCCGGGGGGGGGACGGCTGAAGCTTTCTTT.

In its sample, this clonotype was seen once. This chain links TRBV28 with TRBJ1-2; possibly TRBD1 for D (5 bases). The V gene lost 3 bases and the J gene lost 4 bases, with 15 bases spanning the gap. Germline CDR1 MDHEN, CDR2 SYDVKM. This CDR3 has 15 residues. CDR3 nucleotide sequence: TGTGCCAGCAGTTTTATGGGGGGGAGCCCCTATGGCTACACCTTC. This gives the protein CASSFMGGSPYGYTF.

This clonotype was observed a few times. This chain connects TRBV6-5 to TRBJ1-2; a possible D gene is TRBD1 (5 bases). V shed 0 bases and J shed 8 bases, with 10 bases lying between them. Germline-derived CDR1 and CDR2 are MNHEY and SVGAGI. This CDR3 is 13 amino acids long. CDR3 protein: CASSYSGGRGYTF. The CDR3 DNA follows: TGTGCCAGCAGTTACTCGGGGGGGAGAGGCTACACCTTC.